This is a list of T cell receptor beta chains from one sample in a study of neoadjuvant anti-PD-1 for oral cavity cancer. The protocol was immunoSEQ multiplex PCR, while the TCRdb copy is restricted to in-frame clones and leaves out a portion. The sample has 15,000 to 20,000 clones, 55% to 70% seen once. Here the sequenced sample was PBMCs, taken before nivolumab (anti-PD-1) treatment. Receptors originate from a person aged 40 to 85 with oral cavity squamous cell carcinoma. The CDR3 runs from the conserved cysteine through the conserved F or W. The D gene is left open where the match is weak. A clone size is listed for some rows: how often the clone was seen (once, few, many), or a class if it is expanded.

>TRBJ1-5|.|TRBD1|TRBV7-9
CASSSGGLNQPQHF
TGTGCCAGCAGCTCAGGGGGTTTGAATCAGCCCCAGCATTTT
>TRBJ2-1|.|.|TRBV5-1
CASSPRLAWNEQFF
TGCGCCAGCAGCCCCCGGCTAGCGTGGAATGAGCAGTTCTTC
>TRBJ1-1|few|.|TRBV6-6
CASSYSGGSTEAFF
TGTGCCAGCAGTTACTCGGGGGGGAGCACTGAAGCTTTCTTT
>TRBJ2-7|.|.|TRBV5-1
CASRTGMRQFYEQYF
TGCGCCAGCAGAACGGGAATGCGGCAATTCTACGAGCAGTACTTC
>TRBJ2-7|.|.|TRBV5-1
CASKAERWQYF
TGCGCCAGCAAGGCGGAGCGGTGGCAGTACTTC
>TRBJ2-2|.|TRBD2|TRBV10-3
CAISERGGGTGELFF
TGTGCCATCAGTGAGCGAGGCGGGGGGACCGGGGAGCTGTTTTTT
>TRBJ2-2|.|.|TRBV10-3
CAISDIVGRNTGELFF
TGTGCCATCAGCGATATCGTAGGACGAAACACCGGGGAGCTGTTTTTT
>TRBJ1-4|.|.|TRBV19
CASSIAPGEKLFF
TGTGCCAGTAGTATAGCACCTGGGGAAAAACTGTTTTTT
>TRBJ2-3|once|.|TRBV19
CASSILRAGDTQYF
TGTGCCAGTAGTATCCTTAGGGCGGGGGATACGCAGTATTTT
>TRBJ2-1|few|TRBD2|TRBV9
CASSAWTSANGNNEQFF
TGTGCCAGCAGCGCGTGGACTAGCGCGAATGGTAACAATGAGCAGTTCTTC
>TRBJ2-5|.|.|TRBV6-1
CASSEEPFGLYF
TGTGCCAGCAGTGAGGAACCCTTCGGCCTTTACTTC
>TRBJ1-3|.|TRBD1|TRBV5-1
CASSLLTGTGNTIYF
TGCGCCAGCAGCTTGCTGACAGGGACTGGAAACACCATATATTTT
>TRBJ2-5|.|TRBD1|TRBV5-1
CASSSLQGPKETQYF
TGCGCCAGCAGCTCGTTACAGGGGCCAAAAGAGACCCAGTACTTC
>TRBJ1-4|.|TRBD1|TRBV5-1
CASKRGTQGGEKLFF
TGCGCCAGCAAGAGGGGTACCCAGGGGGGTGAAAAACTGTTTTTT
>TRBJ1-2|few|.|TRBV5-6
CASSSLSGRTYGYTF
TGTGCCAGCAGCTCCCTGTCGGGGAGGACCTATGGCTACACCTTC
>TRBJ2-5|.|.|TRBV30
CAWAGRVGETQYF
TGTGCCTGGGCTGGACGGGTGGGAGAGACCCAGTACTTC
>TRBJ1-1|.|TRBD1|TRBV18
CASSPLGQAEAFF
TGTGCCAGCTCACCGCTGGGACAGGCTGAAGCTTTCTTT
>TRBJ1-5|.|TRBD1|TRBV6-1
CASSLDRVSNQPQHF
TGTGCCAGCAGCTTAGACAGGGTTAGCAATCAGCCCCAGCATTTT
>TRBJ2-1|.|TRBD2|TRBV7-6
CASSLTPIGRDEQFF
TGTGCCAGCAGCTTAACCCCAATAGGGAGGGATGAGCAGTTCTTC
>TRBJ1-2|.|TRBD1|TRBV6-6
CASSYGQGEYGYTF
TGTGCCAGCAGTTACGGACAGGGGGAATATGGCTACACCTTC
>TRBJ2-5|.|.|TRBV5-1
CASSRSGEEWETQYF
TGCGCCAGCAGCCGGTCGGGGGAAGAATGGGAGACCCAGTACTTC
>TRBJ2-3|.|TRBD2|TRBV10-3
CASKREREGGDTQYF
TGTGCCTCCAAGAGGGAGCGGGAGGGGGGAGATACGCAGTATTTT
>TRBJ2-5|.|TRBD1|TRBV6-5
CASSYGQGAIQETQYF
TGTGCCAGCAGTTACGGACAGGGGGCGATCCAAGAGACCCAGTACTTC
>TRBJ1-3|.|.|TRBV2
CASTGDLSGNTIYF
TGTGCCAGCACGGGAGATCTCTCTGGAAACACCATATATTTT
>TRBJ2-1|once|.|TRBV2
CASRRLNEQFF
TGTGCCAGCAGAAGACTCAATGAGCAGTTCTTC
>TRBJ2-2|.|.|TRBV5-1
CASSRDNLNTGELFF
TGCGCCAGCAGCCGGGACAATTTGAACACCGGGGAGCTGTTTTTT
>TRBJ2-1|.|.|TRBV10-3
CANSRDPTGNEQFF
TGTGCCAACAGCAGGGATCCTACTGGGAATGAGCAGTTCTTC
>TRBJ2-5|.|TRBD2|TRBV6-5
CASTTGTSRETQYF
TGTGCCAGCACCACCGGGACTAGCCGCGAGACCCAGTACTTC
>TRBJ1-3|.|.|TRBV6-6
CASSRNGNTIYF
TGTGCCAGCAGTAGAAACGGAAACACCATATATTTT
>TRBJ1-1|.|TRBD1|TRBV7-9
CALQGGNTEAFF
TGTGCCCTACAGGGGGGGAACACTGAAGCTTTCTTT
>TRBJ1-5|few|.|TRBV4-1
CASSLGPNQPQHF
TGCGCCAGCAGCCTGGGACCGAATCAGCCCCAGCATTTT
>TRBJ2-3|.|.|TRBV27
CASQDWGRPSTDTQYF
TGTGCCAGCCAGGACTGGGGGCGCCCCAGCACAGATACGCAGTATTTT
>TRBJ1-1|once|.|TRBV10-1
CASSDKGHGTEAFF
TGCGCCAGCAGTGATAAGGGGCACGGAACTGAAGCTTTCTTT
>TRBJ2-7|.|.|TRBV6-4
CASSDSLQGCSYEQYF
TGTGCCAGCAGTGACTCCCTCCAGGGGTGCTCCTACGAGCAGTACTTC
>TRBJ1-5|.|.|TRBV7-2
CASSFSSVRGSNQPQHF
TGTGCCAGCAGCTTTAGTTCGGTCAGGGGTAGCAATCAGCCCCAGCATTTT
>TRBJ2-5|once|.|TRBV7-7
CASSLETSQGGKETQYF
TGTGCTAGCAGCTTAGAGACTTCCCAGGGGGGAAAAGAGACCCAGTACTTC
>TRBJ2-2|.|.|TRBV4-1
CASSQAGAGSNTGELFF
TGCGCCAGCAGCCAAGCCGGGGCAGGGTCGAACACCGGGGAGCTGTTTTTT
>TRBJ2-5|.|.|TRBV11-2
CASSFTTVQETQYF
TGTGCCAGCAGCTTCACGACCGTCCAGGAGACCCAGTACTTC
>TRBJ2-7|.|TRBD2|TRBV5-1
CASRVAGERAYEQYF
TGCGCCAGCAGGGTAGCGGGAGAAAGGGCTTACGAGCAGTACTTC
>TRBJ2-1|.|TRBD1|TRBV5-1
CASSLGTASNEQFF
TGCGCCAGCAGTCTCGGGACAGCTTCTAATGAGCAGTTCTTC
>TRBJ1-5|few|.|TRBV6-6
CASSYGVSNQPQHF
TGTGCCAGCAGTTACGGCGTCAGCAATCAGCCCCAGCATTTT
>TRBJ2-3|.|.|TRBV7-6
CASSLAKAANTQYF
TGTGCCAGCAGCTTAGCGAAGGCGGCAAATACGCAGTATTTT
>TRBJ2-3|.|TRBD2|TRBV28
CASSLNAAGEGDTQYF
TGTGCCAGCAGTTTAAATGCAGCGGGAGAAGGAGATACGCAGTATTTT
>TRBJ2-7|.|TRBD2|TRBV7-6
CASSLQRGREAGEQYF
TGTGCCAGCAGCCTTCAGAGAGGGCGGGAGGCTGGCGAGCAGTACTTC
>TRBJ1-2|few|TRBD1|TRBV19
CASSQTGGYGYTF
TGTGCCAGTAGCCAGACAGGGGGCTATGGCTACACCTTC